The following is a T cell receptor beta chain sequence with its context. Primers included in the PCR were 60 Vbeta and 13 Jbeta primers. The data were produced by immunoSEQ multiplex PCR, yet TCRdb's version contains in-frame clones alone and is incomplete. The repertoire holds about 160,000 clones, roughly 76% seen once, with about 13% in the top ten. These data are taken from a study of cytomegalovirus exposure and HLA in healthy donors. Germline-derived CDR1 and CDR2 are MNHEY and SVGAGI. V lost 7 bases to trimming and J lost 6 bases, with 12 bases between them. The CDR3 loop spans 12 amino acids. Sequencing used PBMCs. The clonotype originates from a woman in her fifties or sixties in good health and CMV-seronegative. The chain has TRBV6-5 and TRBJ1-2, with D possibly matching TRBD1 (5 bases). CDR3 sequence reads: CASKEGRDGYTF. In DNA form, the CDR3 reads TGTGCCAGCAAAGAGGGGAGGGATGGCTACACCTTC.